This passage covers 21 T cell receptor beta chains from one sample sequenced in a study of T cell responses to AZD1222 COVID-19 vaccine. Assay used: immunoSEQ multiplex PCR; TCRdb lists only in-frame clones, some missing. Seen here are some 110,000 clones, around 81% observed once, and the top ten hold about 9.5%. This sample comprised peripheral blood, obtained on day 0 of AZD1222 vaccination. The receptors come from an adult in good health.

The chain joins TRBV6-6 to TRBJ2-3, with 10 bases fitting TRBD1. Looked up from germline, CDR1 is MNHNY and CDR2 is SVGAGI (reference sequence). This CDR3 region has 17 residues. The V segment lost 6 bases and the J segment 0 bases; nucleotides outside the gene matches: 9. The CDR3 sequence: CASRRDRGLMSTDTQYF. The CDR3, as DNA: TGTGCCAGCAGGCGAGACAGGGGGCTTATGAGCACAGATACGCAGTATTTT.

This chain joins TRBV5-1 and TRBJ2-3, with TRBD1 identical over 11 bases. The CDR3 length is 15 residues. CDR1 and CDR2 (germline): SGHRS, YFSETQ. Trimming at V came to 4 bases and at J to 4 bases, leaving 5 bases not matched to a gene. The CDR3 loop reads CASSPGQGEADTQYF. DNA of the CDR3: TGCGCCAGCAGCCCGGGACAGGGGGAGGCAGATACGCAGTATTTT.

J is TRBJ2-5 and V is TRBV29-1; the D gene is possibly TRBD1 (6 bases). The germline V and J ends were trimmed by 4 bases and 3 bases, with 12 bases remaining between them. CDR3 length: 13 amino acids. Germline V lookup: CDR1 SQVTM, CDR2 ANQGSEA. The CDR3 DNA reads as TGCAGCGTTGGTCACCCAGGGGAAGAGACCCAGTACTTC. This sequence encodes CSVGHPGEETQYF.

Only a few counts were recorded for this clone. The genes are TRBV27 and TRBJ2-7; perhaps TRBD1 as D (5 bases). The V end was cut by 6 bases, the J end by 6 bases, with 9 bases between. This CDR3 has 11 amino acids. CDR1 and CDR2 from the germline V gene are MNHEY and SMNVEV (reference sequence). The CDR3 is CASSSGFEQYF. DNA of the CDR3: TGTGCCAGCAGCTCAGGGTTCGAGCAGTACTTC.

In this sample, this clone turned up a few times. The genes are TRBV4-1 and TRBJ1-1; maybe TRBD1 (5 bases). The CDR3 runs 15 residues. V lost 4 bases and J 3 bases, leaving 15 bases between the germline ends. Germline CDR1 MGHRA, CDR2 YSYEKL. As DNA, the CDR3 is TGCGCCAGCAGCCTCCGATGGGGAGGGGACACTGAAGCTTTCTTT. This encodes CASSLRWGGDTEAFF.

This clone was picked up a small number of times. The CDR3 sequence: CSAQDNQPQHF. In nucleotides, the CDR3 is TGCAGTGCACAGGACAATCAGCCCCAGCATTTT. V gene TRBV20-1 combines with J gene TRBJ1-5, with a weak D call TRBD1 (5 bases). The V gene's germline CDR1 is DFQATT and CDR2 SNEGSKA (reference sequence). The V end lost 6 bases, the J end lost 3 bases, and 6 bases lay between the germline ends. The CDR3 is made up of 11 amino acids.

The chain links TRBV6-4 to TRBJ2-7, with TRBD1 matching over 7 bases. V lost 11 bases, J lost 5 bases, and 9 bases stayed unmatched. CDR3 length: 12 residues. Germline V gene lookup returns CDR1 MRHNA and CDR2 SNTAGT. CDR3 region: CAARQGNHEQYF. CDR3 DNA sequence: TGTGCCGCAAGACAGGGAAACCACGAGCAGTACTTC.

This chain joins TRBV3-1 (or the pseudogene TRBV3-2) and TRBJ2-7, with D perhaps TRBD1 (6 bases). Between the trimmed V and J ends, which lost 0 bases and 4 bases, there was a span of 25 bases. The CDR3 covers 19 residues. CDR1 is LGHDT, CDR2 YNNKEL, per germline (reference sequence). The CDR3 is CASSQDRGRAGPGCYEQYF. The CDR3 bases are TGTGCCAGCAGCCAAGACAGGGGTCGGGCAGGCCCAGGGTGTTACGAGCAGTACTTC.

In this sample, this clone turned up a few times. The rearrangement joins TRBV6-4 to TRBJ1-5; 7 bases map to TRBD1. Germline trimming cut 4 bases from V and 4 bases from J; bases unmatched to any gene: 1. Germline V lookup: CDR1 MRHNA, CDR2 SNTAGT. The CDR3 has 13 residues. CDR3 nucleotides: TGTGCCAGCAGTGGGGACAGAAATCAGCCCCAGCATTTT. This gives the protein CASSGDRNQPQHF.

The V gene is TRBV3-1 (or the pseudogene TRBV3-2), the J gene TRBJ1-3; tentative D call: TRBD1 (5 bases). Germline CDR1 reads LGHDT; CDR2 reads YNNKEL (reference sequence). V shed 4 bases and J shed 4 bases, with 14 bases lying between them. The CDR3 loop spans 15 amino acids. CDR3 sequence: CASSPLWGSGNTIYF. For the CDR3, the DNA is TGTGCCAGCAGCCCTCTTTGGGGCTCGGGAAACACCATATATTTT.

This clone showed up just a few times. The rearrangement uses TRBV19 and TRBJ2-7, with 7 bases identical to TRBD1. The CDR3 is 15 amino acids. V was clipped by 5 bases and J by 6 bases; unmatched bases: 13. The germline gives CDR1 LNHDA, CDR2 SQIVND (reference sequence). CDR3: CASSLTSGGPTEQYF. The CDR3 DNA sequence: TGTGCCAGTAGTCTTACGTCAGGGGGACCGACCGAGCAGTACTTC.

The table lists this clone with a few counts. V is TRBV5-5 and J is TRBJ1-6; D is uncertain. The CDR3 contains 18 residues. Germline CDR1 SGHKS, CDR2 YYEKEE (reference sequence). V lost 1 base and J 0 bases, leaving 14 bases between the germline ends. CDR3 nucleotide sequence: TGTGCCAGCAGCTTGAGATCCTCCGCGAGCTCCTATAATTCACCCCTCCACTTT. Protein product: CASSLRSSASSYNSPLHF.

The sample holds one count of this clone. The chain's CDR3 is CASRDRGGTDTQYF. The CDR3 bases are TGTGCCAGCAGGGATCGGGGGGGCACAGATACGCAGTATTTT. This sequence joins TRBV7-2 and TRBJ2-3; 7 bases map to TRBD2. The junction had 4 bases not matched to a gene; V was cut back by 6 bases and J by 1 base. The CDR3 extends over 14 amino acids. The V gene's germline CDR1 is SGHTA and CDR2 FQGNSA.

The rearrangement uses TRBV19 and TRBJ2-1; possibly TRBD1 or TRBD2 for D (5 bases each). The CDR3 is 14 residues long. Germline lookup yields CDR1 LNHDA and CDR2 SQIVND (reference sequence). Trimming took off 5 bases at V and 9 bases at J, with 17 bases between the two ends. The CDR3 sequence: CASSLRGSGREQFF. For the CDR3, the DNA is TGTGCCAGTAGTTTACGGGGATCAGGGCGTGAGCAGTTCTTC.

V is TRBV20-1 and J is TRBJ2-3; D gene ambiguous. The CDR3 runs 17 residues. V was clipped by 3 bases and J by 0 bases, with 19 bases between them. Germline lookup yields CDR1 DFQATT and CDR2 SNEGSKA (reference sequence). This chain's CDR3 is CSASGYLVHSSTDTQYF. CDR3 sequence (DNA): TGCAGTGCTAGTGGGTACTTGGTACATTCTAGCACAGATACGCAGTATTTT.

This clone was detected only a few times. The chain has TRBV9 and TRBJ1-6; a possible D gene is TRBD1 (6 bases). Germline lookup yields CDR1 SGDLS and CDR2 YYNGEE. The CDR3 length is 16 residues. With 4 bases removed from V and 7 bases from J, the gap between germline ends came to 18 bases. CDR3 DNA: TGTGCCAGCAGCTCCCGGGGGGGCGACGAAAATTCACCCCTCCACTTT. Translated, it gives CASSSRGGDENSPLHF.

The chain has TRBV30 and TRBJ2-5; D possibly corresponds to TRBD2 (5 bases). Germline V gives CDR1 GTSNPN, CDR2 SVGIG (reference sequence). The CDR3 covers 16 residues. Trimming cost V 0 bases and J 4 bases, with 18 bases left between them. The CDR3: CAWSVLGERARETQYF. The CDR3 DNA reads TGTGCCTGGAGTGTACTTGGGGAGAGGGCTCGAGAGACCCAGTACTTC.

The chain uses TRBV6-1 and TRBJ1-2; possibly TRBD1 for D (5 bases). Trimming left V 1 base short and J 8 bases short, with 11 bases between. CDR3 length equals 13 residues. The V gene's germline CDR1 is MNHNS and CDR2 SASEGT. This CDR3 is CASSEVEGNGYTF. DNA for the CDR3: TGTGCCAGCAGTGAAGTAGAGGGGAACGGCTACACCTTC.

In DNA form, the CDR3 reads TGTGCCAGCTCACAGGACAAGCATCAGCCCCAGCATTTT. It is translated as CASSQDKHQPQHF. V gene TRBV18 combines with J gene TRBJ1-5, with D tentatively TRBD1 (5 bases). V lost 4 bases to trimming and J lost 5 bases, with 9 bases between them. Per the germline V gene, CDR1 is KGHSH and CDR2 is LQKENI. This CDR3 has 13 residues.

This chain connects TRBV20-1 to TRBJ1-3, with unresolved D. Per the germline V gene, CDR1 is DFQATT and CDR2 is SNEGSKA (reference sequence). The CDR3 has 11 residues. CDR3 residues: CTQVNGNTIYF. The DNA of the CDR3 is TGCACTCAGGTCAATGGAAACACCATATATTTT.

The chain links TRBV28 to TRBJ2-7; the D gene is possibly TRBD2 (6 bases). Between the trimmed V and J ends, which lost 2 bases and 3 bases, there was a span of 8 bases. The CDR3 sequence is 13 residues long. Germline loops: CDR1 MDHEN, CDR2 SYDVKM. The CDR3 DNA is TGTGCCAGCAGTTTAGGGAGGCTCTACGAGCAGTACTTC. Protein product: CASSLGRLYEQYF.